The rows below give T cell receptor beta chains drawn from one sample of a study of T cell changes during pregnancy in multiple sclerosis. Produced via immunoSEQ multiplex PCR; TCRdb's table is partial and in-frame only. The sample carries fewer than 85,000 clones, 93% recorded once. Source: peripheral blood, taken in the second trimester of pregnancy. Receptors originate from a female donor with multiple sclerosis, enrolled in a pregnancy study. The CDR3 runs from the conserved cysteine through the conserved F or W. The D gene is left open where the match is weak.

TRBJ1-5 . TRBV19 CASSIYNQPQHF
TRBJ1-2 . TRBV19 CASSILSRGGGLDGYTF
TRBJ1-4 . TRBV2 CASTRRTNEKLFF
TRBJ1-6 . TRBV7-9 CASSYFGGSSYNSPLHF
TRBJ2-1 TRBD2 TRBV27 CASSLSAFWTSGGSGEQFF
TRBJ1-6 TRBD1 TRBV6-1 CASSERQGYSPLHF
TRBJ1-2 . TRBV5-1 CASSLAQGSGGYTF
TRBJ2-7 TRBD1 TRBV5-1 CASSLEPGQPYEQYF
TRBJ2-7 . TRBV19 CASSIGHSEQYF
TRBJ2-7 TRBD2 TRBV7-9 CASSLGGGSEQYF
TRBJ1-5 . TRBV29-1 CSVVDSPVSNQPQHF
TRBJ1-2 . TRBV28 CASSSSGTRGGQYGYTF
TRBJ2-5 . TRBV21-1 CASSKDDGGGAQETQYF
TRBJ2-3 TRBD2 TRBV6-4 CASSDAGGTDTQYF
TRBJ2-3 TRBD2 TRBV5-1 CASSLGQLAGGADTQYF
TRBJ1-5 . TRBV19 CASSIGPHGNQPQHF
TRBJ1-6 . TRBV9 CASSVAGGAYNSPLHF